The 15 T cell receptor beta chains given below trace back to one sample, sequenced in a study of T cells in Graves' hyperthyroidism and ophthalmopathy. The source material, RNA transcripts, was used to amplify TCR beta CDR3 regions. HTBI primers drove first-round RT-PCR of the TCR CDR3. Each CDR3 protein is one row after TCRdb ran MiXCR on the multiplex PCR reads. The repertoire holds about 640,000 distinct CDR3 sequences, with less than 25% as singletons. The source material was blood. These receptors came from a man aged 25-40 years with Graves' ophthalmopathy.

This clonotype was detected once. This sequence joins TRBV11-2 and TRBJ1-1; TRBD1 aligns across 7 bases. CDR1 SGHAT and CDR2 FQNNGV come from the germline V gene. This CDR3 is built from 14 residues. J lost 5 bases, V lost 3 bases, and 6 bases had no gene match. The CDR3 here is CASSLTLQGTEAFF. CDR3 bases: TGTGCCAGCAGCTTGACCTTACAGGGGACTGAAGCTTTCTTT.

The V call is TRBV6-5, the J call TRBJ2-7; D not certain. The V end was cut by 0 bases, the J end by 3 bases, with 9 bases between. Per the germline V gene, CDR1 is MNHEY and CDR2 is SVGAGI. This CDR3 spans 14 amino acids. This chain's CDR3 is CASSYSSYFYEQYF. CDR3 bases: TGTGCCAGCAGTTACTCAAGCTACTTCTACGAGCAGTACTTC.

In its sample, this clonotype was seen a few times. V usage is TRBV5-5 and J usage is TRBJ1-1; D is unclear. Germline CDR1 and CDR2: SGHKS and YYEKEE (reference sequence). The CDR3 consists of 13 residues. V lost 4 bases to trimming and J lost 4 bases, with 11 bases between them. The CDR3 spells CASSPSRATEAFF. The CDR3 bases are TGTGCCAGCAGCCCGAGCCGGGCCACTGAAGCTTTCTTT.

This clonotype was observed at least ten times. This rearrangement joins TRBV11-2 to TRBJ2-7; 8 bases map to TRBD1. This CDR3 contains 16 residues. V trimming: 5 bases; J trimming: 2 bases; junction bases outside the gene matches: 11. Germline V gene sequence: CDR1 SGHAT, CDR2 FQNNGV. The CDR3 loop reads CASSRGWTGPPYEQYF. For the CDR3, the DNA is TGTGCCAGCAGCCGGGGGTGGACAGGGCCTCCCTACGAGCAGTACTTC.

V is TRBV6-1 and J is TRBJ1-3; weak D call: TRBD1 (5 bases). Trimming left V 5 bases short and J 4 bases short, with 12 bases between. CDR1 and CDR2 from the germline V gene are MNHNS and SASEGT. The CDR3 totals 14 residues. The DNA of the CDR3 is TGTGCCAGCAGTAAGGGACTCGCCGGAAACACCATATATTTT. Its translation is CASSKGLAGNTIYF.

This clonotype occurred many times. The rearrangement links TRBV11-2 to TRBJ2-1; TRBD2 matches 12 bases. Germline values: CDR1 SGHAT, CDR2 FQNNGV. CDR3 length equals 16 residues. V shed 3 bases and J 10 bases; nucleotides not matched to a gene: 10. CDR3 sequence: CASSFHYRTSGKEQFF. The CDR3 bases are TGTGCCAGCAGCTTTCATTACAGGACTAGCGGGAAGGAGCAGTTCTTC.

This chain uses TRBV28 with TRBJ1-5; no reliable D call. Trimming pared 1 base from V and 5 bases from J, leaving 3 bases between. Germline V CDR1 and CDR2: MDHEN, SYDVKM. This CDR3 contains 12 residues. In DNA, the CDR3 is TGTGCCAGCAGTTTATTGGATCAGCCCCAGCATTTT. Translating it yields CASSLLDQPQHF.

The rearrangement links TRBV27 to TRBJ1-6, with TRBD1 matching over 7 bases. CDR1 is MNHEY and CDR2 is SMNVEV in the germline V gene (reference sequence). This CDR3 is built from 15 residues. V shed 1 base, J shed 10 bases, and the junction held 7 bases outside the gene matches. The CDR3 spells CASSLYDRADSPLHF. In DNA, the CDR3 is TGTGCCAGCAGTTTATACGACAGGGCCGACTCACCCCTCCACTTT.

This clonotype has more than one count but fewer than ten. The CDR3 nucleotides read TGTGCCAGCAGCGTAGGCGTGACTAGCGGGAGGGTCTATGAGCAGTTCTTC. This encodes CASSVGVTSGRVYEQFF. The chain has TRBV9 and TRBJ2-1; 14 bases map to TRBD2. CDR1 and CDR2 from the germline V gene are SGDLS and YYNGEE. J was trimmed by 8 bases and V by 0 bases; bases with no gene match: 7. The CDR3 spans 17 residues.

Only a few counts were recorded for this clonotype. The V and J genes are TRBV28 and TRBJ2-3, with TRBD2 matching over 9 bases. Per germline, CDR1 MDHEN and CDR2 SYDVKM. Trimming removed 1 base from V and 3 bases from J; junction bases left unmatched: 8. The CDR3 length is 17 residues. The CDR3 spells CASSLLAGVSVTDTQYF. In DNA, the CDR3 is TGTGCCAGCAGTTTATTAGCGGGAGTTTCGGTTACAGATACGCAGTATTTT.

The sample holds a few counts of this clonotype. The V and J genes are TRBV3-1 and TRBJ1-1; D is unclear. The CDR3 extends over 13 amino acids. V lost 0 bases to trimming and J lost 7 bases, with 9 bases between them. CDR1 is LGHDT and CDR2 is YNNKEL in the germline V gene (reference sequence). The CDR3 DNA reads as TGTGCCAGCAGCCAAGATGGACGGCTTGAAGCTTTCTTT. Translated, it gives CASSQDGRLEAFF.

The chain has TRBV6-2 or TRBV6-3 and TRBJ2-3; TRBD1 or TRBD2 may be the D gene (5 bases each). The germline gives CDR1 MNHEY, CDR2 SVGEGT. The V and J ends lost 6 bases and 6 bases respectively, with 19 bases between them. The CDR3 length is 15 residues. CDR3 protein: CASSVQAADSDTQYF. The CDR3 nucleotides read TGTGCCAGCAGCGTACAGGCCGCGGACTCCGATACGCAGTATTTT.

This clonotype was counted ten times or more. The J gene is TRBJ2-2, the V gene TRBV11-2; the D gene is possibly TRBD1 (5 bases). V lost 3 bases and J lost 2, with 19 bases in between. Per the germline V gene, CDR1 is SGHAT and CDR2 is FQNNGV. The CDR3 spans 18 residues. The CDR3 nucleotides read TGTGCCAGCAGCTTTCAGTTCGCAGACAGACTTAACACCGGGGAGCTGTTTTTT. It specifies CASSFQFADRLNTGELFF.

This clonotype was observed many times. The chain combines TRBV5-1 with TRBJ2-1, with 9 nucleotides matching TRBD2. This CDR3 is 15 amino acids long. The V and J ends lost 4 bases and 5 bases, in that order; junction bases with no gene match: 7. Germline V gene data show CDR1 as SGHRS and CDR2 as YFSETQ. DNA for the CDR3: TGCGCCAGCAGCGCCCCGGGACTAGCAAACAATGAGCAGTTCTTC. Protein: CASSAPGLANNEQFF.

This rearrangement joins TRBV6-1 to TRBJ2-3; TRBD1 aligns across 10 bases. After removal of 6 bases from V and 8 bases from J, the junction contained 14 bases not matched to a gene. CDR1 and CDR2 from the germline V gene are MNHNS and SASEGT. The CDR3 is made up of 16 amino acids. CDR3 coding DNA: TGTGCCAGCAGCGCCCCCCCGGACAGGGGGGCAGGTACGCAGTATTTT. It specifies CASSAPPDRGAGTQYF.